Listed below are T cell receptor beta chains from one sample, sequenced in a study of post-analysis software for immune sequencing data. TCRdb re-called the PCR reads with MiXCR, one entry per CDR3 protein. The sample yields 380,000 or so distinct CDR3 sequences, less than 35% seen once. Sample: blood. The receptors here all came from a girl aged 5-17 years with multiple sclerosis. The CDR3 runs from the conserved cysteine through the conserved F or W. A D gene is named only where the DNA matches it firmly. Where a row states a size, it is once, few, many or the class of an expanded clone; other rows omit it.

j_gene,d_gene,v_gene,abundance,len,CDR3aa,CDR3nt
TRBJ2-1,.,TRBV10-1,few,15,CASSDPGASYNEQFF,TGCGCCAGCAGTGATCCGGGGGCTTCCTACAATGAGCAGTTCTTC
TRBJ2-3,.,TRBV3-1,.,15,CASSRRVSSTDTQYF,TGTGCCAGCAGTCGTAGGGTGTCCAGCACAGATACGCAGTATTTT
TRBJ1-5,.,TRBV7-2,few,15,CASSLERGDYQPQHF,TGTGCCAGCAGCCTAGAACGAGGGGACTATCAGCCCCAGCATTTT
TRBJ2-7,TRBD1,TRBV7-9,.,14,CASSTRQGSDEQYF,TGTGCCAGCAGCACCCGACAGGGATCGGACGAGCAGTACTTC
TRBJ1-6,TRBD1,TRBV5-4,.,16,CASSPGGQGGHSPLHF,TGTGCCAGCAGCCCTGGAGGACAGGGGGGTCATTCACCCCTCCACTTT
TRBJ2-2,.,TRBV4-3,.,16,CASSQDGATNTGELFF,TGCGCCAGCAGCCAAGATGGAGCTACGAACACCGGGGAGCTGTTTTTT
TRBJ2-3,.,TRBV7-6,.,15,CASSLGVGPTDTQYF,TGTGCCAGCAGCTTAGGGGTGGGTCCCACAGATACGCAGTATTTT
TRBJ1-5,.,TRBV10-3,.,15,CAISEKGPSNQPQHF,TGTGCCATCAGTGAGAAGGGGCCGTCCAATCAGCCCCAGCATTTT
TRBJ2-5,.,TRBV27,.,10,CASRSETQYF,TGTGCCAGCCGATCGGAGACCCAGTACTTC
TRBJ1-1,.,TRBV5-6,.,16,CASSFTASTMNTEAFF,TGTGCCAGCAGCTTCACAGCTTCCACCATGAACACTGAAGCTTTCTTT
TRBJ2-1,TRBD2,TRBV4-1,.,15,CASSQCGLADNEQFF,TGCGCCAGCAGCCAGTGTGGGCTAGCGGACAATGAGCAGTTCTTC
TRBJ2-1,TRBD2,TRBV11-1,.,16,CASSFQNRGGRDEQFF,TGTGCCAGCAGCTTTCAGAACCGGGGGGGCAGGGATGAGCAGTTCTTC
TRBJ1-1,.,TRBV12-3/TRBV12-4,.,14,CASSPRLANTEAFF,TGTGCCAGCAGTCCTCGCCTGGCGAACACTGAAGCTTTCTTT
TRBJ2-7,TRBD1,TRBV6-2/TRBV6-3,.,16,CASSDPRGSYGYEQYF,TGTGCCAGCAGTGACCCCAGGGGGTCCTATGGGTACGAGCAGTACTTC
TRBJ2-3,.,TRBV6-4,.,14,CASSTNRVSDTQYF,TGTGCCAGCAGTACGAACAGGGTTTCAGATACGCAGTATTTT
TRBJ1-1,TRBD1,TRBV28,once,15,CASSLEGQGDTEAFF,TGTGCCAGCAGTTTAGAGGGACAGGGTGACACTGAAGCTTTCTTT
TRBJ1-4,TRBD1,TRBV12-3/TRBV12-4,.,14,CASSFGQGDEKLFF,TGTGCCAGCAGTTTCGGACAGGGCGATGAAAAACTGTTTTTT
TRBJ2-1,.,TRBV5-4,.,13,CASSPLGFNEQFF,TGTGCCAGCAGCCCCCTCGGGTTCAATGAGCAGTTCTTC
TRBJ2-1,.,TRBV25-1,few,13,CASRGGSLNEQFF,TGTGCCAGCAGGGGGGGTAGCCTCAATGAGCAGTTCTTC
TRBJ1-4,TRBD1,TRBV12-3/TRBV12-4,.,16,CASSLARQGGDEKLFF,TGTGCCAGCAGTTTAGCGCGACAGGGAGGAGATGAAAAACTGTTTTTT